These T cell receptor beta chains were read from a single sample in a study of T cell responses to AZD1222 COVID-19 vaccine. The protocol was immunoSEQ multiplex PCR, while the TCRdb copy is restricted to in-frame clones and leaves out a portion. The data show 150,000 to 200,000 clones, 90% to 95% seen once. The sample in question was peripheral blood, obtained on day 0 of AZD1222 vaccination. The receptor set was obtained from an adult in good health. Each CDR3 is given with its conserved first and last residue. The order of the fields is clone size, J gene, V gene, D gene, CDR3 DNA, CDR3 protein. D genes are given only for firm matches. Clone sizes are given selectively: once, few, many, or a class where the clone is expanded.

NA TRBJ1-5 TRBV6-6 NA TGTGCCAGCCAGCGGACAGATAGCAATCAGCCCCAGCATTTT CASQRTDSNQPQHF
NA TRBJ2-7 TRBV7-2 NA TGTGCCAGCACCAATTGGGATGGCTACGAGCAGTACTTC CASTNWDGYEQYF
once TRBJ1-4 TRBV6-1 NA TGTGCCAGCAGTGAAGGACAGGCTTATGAAAAACTGTTTTTT CASSEGQAYEKLFF
NA TRBJ1-1 TRBV7-3 NA TGTGCCAGCAGCTCCAGACCGGGGTCGAACACTGAAGCTTTCTTT CASSSRPGSNTEAFF
NA TRBJ2-1 TRBV7-3 TRBD1 TGTGCCAGCAGCCCCCATCTTGGGACAGATAGGTTCTTC CASSPHLGTDRFF
once TRBJ2-7 TRBV2 NA TGTGCCAGCAGTGCCCCGGGGTTGGACTACGAGCAGTACTTC CASSAPGLDYEQYF
NA TRBJ1-2 TRBV24-1 TRBD1 TGTGCCACCAGTGACCCACGACAGGGTGACCTCTATGGCTACACCTTC CATSDPRQGDLYGYTF
NA TRBJ1-2 TRBV18 NA TGTGCCAGCTCACCACGTTTACGGGACGGGGACACCTTC CASSPRLRDGDTF
NA TRBJ1-1 TRBV10-3 NA TGTGCCATCAGTGAAAGGGGACGCAACACTGAAGCTTTCTTT CAISERGRNTEAFF
NA TRBJ2-2 TRBV19 TRBD2 TGTGCCAGTAGAGTGGTAGCGGGCACCGGGGAGCTGTTTTTT CASRVVAGTGELFF
once TRBJ2-3 TRBV10-3 NA TGTGCCACGAAGACCGGGACCACAGATACGCAGTATTTT CATKTGTTDTQYF
once TRBJ1-4 TRBV6-6 NA TGTGCCAGCAGCCCCTGGGGGATCAATGAAAAACTGTTTTTT CASSPWGINEKLFF
NA TRBJ1-6 TRBV2 NA TGTGCCAGCAATCGGTCCTATAATTCACCCCTCCACTTT CASNRSYNSPLHF
NA TRBJ2-7 TRBV5-6 NA TGTGCCAGCAGCTCCCTATCGGGTACCTACGAGCAGTACTTC CASSSLSGTYEQYF
NA TRBJ1-3 TRBV30 NA TGTGCCGGGGGAAACACCATATATTTT CAGGNTIYF
once TRBJ2-7 TRBV2 TRBD2 TGTGCCACCTTACTAGCGGGAGGGCCCCAGGTGGTGGGGCAGTACTTC CATLLAGGPQVVGQYF
NA TRBJ1-5 TRBV6-6 TRBD1 TGTGCCAGCAGCACACGGACAGGGGATCAGCCCCAGCATTTT CASSTRTGDQPQHF
few TRBJ2-1 TRBV6-5 TRBD2 TGTGCCAGTAACAGCGGGAACAACAATGAGCAGTTCTTC CASNSGNNNEQFF
NA TRBJ1-1 TRBV30 NA TGTGCCTGTGGGAAGAACACTGAAGCTTTCTTT CACGKNTEAFF
once TRBJ2-3 TRBV7-3 TRBD2 TGTGCCAGCAGCTCTAGCGGGAGGACAGATACGCAGTATTTT CASSSSGRTDTQYF
NA TRBJ1-2 TRBV3-1/TRBV3-2 NA TGTGCCAGCAGCCAAGGCCAGAACTATGGCTACACCTTC CASSQGQNYGYTF
NA TRBJ2-6 TRBV21-1 NA TGTGCCAGCACTCCGGGACAGCTGAGCTCTGGGGCCAACGTCCTGACTTTC CASTPGQLSSGANVLTF
NA TRBJ2-2 TRBV5-1 TRBD1 TGCGCCAGCAGCGAGGCAGGGGGGAACACCGGGGAGCTGTTTTTT CASSEAGGNTGELFF
NA TRBJ1-2 TRBV5-1 NA TGCGCCAGCAGCTCCGATACAGGGATCTATGGCTACACCTTC CASSSDTGIYGYTF
NA TRBJ2-1 TRBV10-3 NA TGTGCCATCAGTGAGTCCGGAGCTGAGCAGTTCTTC CAISESGAEQFF
once TRBJ1-1 TRBV19 NA TGTGCCACCGAAGCAGGGACAAACACTGAAGCTTTCTTT CATEAGTNTEAFF
NA TRBJ2-7 TRBV11-2 NA TGTGCCAGCAGCTTAGCAGTTTTTTACGAGCAGTACTTC CASSLAVFYEQYF
NA TRBJ1-6 TRBV27 NA TGTGCCAGCTCCGGGTCGTTTCCATATAATTCACCCCTCCACTTT CASSGSFPYNSPLHF
NA TRBJ2-7 TRBV28 TRBD2 TGTGCCAGTACCGACGGGACTAGCGACGAGCAGTACTTC CASTDGTSDEQYF
NA TRBJ2-7 TRBV28 TRBD1 TGTGCCAGCAGCCATGGGACAGGGACCGAGCAGTACTTC CASSHGTGTEQYF
NA TRBJ2-3 TRBV15 TRBD1 TGTGCCACCAGCAGGGACCGGGACAGGGGGTCCACAGATACGCAGTATTTT CATSRDRDRGSTDTQYF
NA TRBJ1-1 TRBV20-1 NA TGCAGTGCTAAGGCCAACACTGAAGCTTTCTTT CSAKANTEAFF
NA TRBJ1-2 TRBV18 NA TGTGCCAGCTCAAGGGACGCCTCGGAAGGCTACACCTTC CASSRDASEGYTF
NA TRBJ2-1 TRBV28 NA TGTGCCAGCAGCCTAGGGACGGCTAATGAGCAGTTCTTC CASSLGTANEQFF
NA TRBJ1-2 TRBV11-2 TRBD1 TGTGCCAGCAGCGCAATCCCGGGACAGGGGACATCCCCCCATGGCTACACCTTC CASSAIPGQGTSPHGYTF
NA TRBJ2-1 TRBV6-5 TRBD2 TGTGCCACCCGACTAGCGGGATACAATGAGCAGTTCTTC CATRLAGYNEQFF
NA TRBJ2-7 TRBV6-5 TRBD1 TGTGCCAGCAGTCAGGGACAGTCCTACGAGCAGTACTTC CASSQGQSYEQYF
NA TRBJ1-1 TRBV12-3/TRBV12-4 NA TGTGCCAGCAGTTTCGGCAGGAACACTGAAGCTTTCTTT CASSFGRNTEAFF
NA TRBJ2-1 TRBV7-3 TRBD2 TGTGCCAGCAGCCCGCCCCCCTCCCAGACTAGCGGGAGAAATGAGCAGTTCTTC CASSPPPSQTSGRNEQFF
NA TRBJ1-5 TRBV27 TRBD1 TGTGCCAGCAGCACCGGGACAGGGGATCAGCCCCAGCATTTT CASSTGTGDQPQHF
NA TRBJ1-5 TRBV19 TRBD1 TGTGCCAGTAGAGTCGACAGGGGGGGGAATCAGCCCCAGCATTTT CASRVDRGGNQPQHF
NA TRBJ2-1 TRBV4-2 TRBD1 TGTGCCAGCAGCAGCCAAGCCGGGACAGAATACAATGAGCAGTTCTTC CASSSQAGTEYNEQFF
NA TRBJ1-1 TRBV19 NA TGTGCCAGTAAGTCCGGGGCTGAAGCTTTCTTT CASKSGAEAFF
NA TRBJ2-2 TRBV27 TRBD2 TGTGCCAGCAGTTTAAGCGGGACTCCCGGGGAGCTGTTTTTT CASSLSGTPGELFF
NA TRBJ2-5 TRBV30 TRBD2 TGTGCCTGGAGTGTACTGGCGGGAGGGCGATCGCGGGGAGAGACCCAGTACTTC CAWSVLAGGRSRGETQYF
NA TRBJ1-2 TRBV19 NA TGTGCCAGTAGTCCAATTACCAGAAACTATGGCTACACCTTC CASSPITRNYGYTF
NA TRBJ2-3 TRBV5-1 NA TGCGCCAGCAGCATAAGCGGGCCCCCAGATACGCAGTATTTT CASSISGPPDTQYF
once TRBJ2-1 TRBV11-2 NA TGTGCCAGCAGCTTAGTCGGAAGCTCCTACAATGAGCAGTTCTTC CASSLVGSSYNEQFF
NA TRBJ2-7 TRBV11-2 NA TGTGCCAGCAGCCGCGGGACTCCATCCTACGAGCAGTACTTC CASSRGTPSYEQYF
NA TRBJ2-2 TRBV29-1 TRBD2 TGCAGCGCAGCTAGCGGGAGGGCCATTACCGGGGAGCTGTTTTTT CSAASGRAITGELFF
NA TRBJ1-1 TRBV20-1 TRBD1 TGCAGTGCGCGGAGGGGGCCTGAAGCTTTCTTT CSARRGPEAFF
NA TRBJ1-2 TRBV29-1 TRBD1 TGCAGCGGACAGGGGGACTATGGCTACACCTTC CSGQGDYGYTF